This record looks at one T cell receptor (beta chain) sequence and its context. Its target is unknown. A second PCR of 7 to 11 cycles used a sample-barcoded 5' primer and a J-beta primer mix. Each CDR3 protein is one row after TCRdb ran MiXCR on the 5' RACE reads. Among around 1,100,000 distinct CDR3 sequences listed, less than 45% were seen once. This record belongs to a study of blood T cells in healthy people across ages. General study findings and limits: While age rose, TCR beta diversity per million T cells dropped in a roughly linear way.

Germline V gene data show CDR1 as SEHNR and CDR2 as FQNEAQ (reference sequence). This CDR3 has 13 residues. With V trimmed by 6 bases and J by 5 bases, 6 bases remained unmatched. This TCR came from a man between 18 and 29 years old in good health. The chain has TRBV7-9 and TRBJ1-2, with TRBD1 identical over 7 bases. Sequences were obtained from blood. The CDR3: CASREDRSYGYTF. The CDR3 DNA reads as TGTGCCAGCAGAGAGGACAGGTCATATGGCTACACCTTC. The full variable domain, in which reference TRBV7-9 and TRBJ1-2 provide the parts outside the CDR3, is DTGVSQNPRHKITKRGQNVTFRCDPISEHNRLYWYRQTLGQGPEFLTYFQNEAQLEKSRLLSDRFSAERPKGSFSTLEIQRTEQGDSAMYLCASREDRSYGYTFGSGTRLTVV.